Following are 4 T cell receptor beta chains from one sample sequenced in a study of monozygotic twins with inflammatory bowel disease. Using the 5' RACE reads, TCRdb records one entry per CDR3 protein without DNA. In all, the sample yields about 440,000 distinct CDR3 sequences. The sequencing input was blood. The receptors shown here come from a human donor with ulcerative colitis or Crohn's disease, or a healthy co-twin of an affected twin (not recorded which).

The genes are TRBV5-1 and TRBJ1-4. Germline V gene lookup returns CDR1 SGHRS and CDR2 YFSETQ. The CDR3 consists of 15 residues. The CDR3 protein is CASSLGYGTNEKLFF.

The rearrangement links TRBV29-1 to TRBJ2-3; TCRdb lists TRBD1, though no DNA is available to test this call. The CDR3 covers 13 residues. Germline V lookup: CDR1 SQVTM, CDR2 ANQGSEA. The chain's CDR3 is CSAGTRNTDTQYF.

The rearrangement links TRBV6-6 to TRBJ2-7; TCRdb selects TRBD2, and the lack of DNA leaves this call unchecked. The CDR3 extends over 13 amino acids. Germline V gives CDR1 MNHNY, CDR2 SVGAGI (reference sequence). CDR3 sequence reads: CASTQGHGDEQYF.

This chain's CDR3 is CASSQGLASGQLREFF. The rearrangement joins TRBV3-1 to TRBJ2-1; TCRdb's D call, TRBD2, is unchecked because there is no DNA. CDR3 size: 16 residues. Per germline, CDR1 LGHDT and CDR2 YNNKEL (reference sequence).